This T cell receptor (beta chain) was documented in a study of lung T cells in sarcoidosis with Löfgren's syndrome. Whole-study context: Repertoire analyses centered on Löfgren's syndrome patients. Study observations and caveats: The most expanded V genes in Löfgren's patients were reportedly TRAV12-1 and TRBV2. Recognition of an unidentified sarcoidosis antigen was only suggested.

A remark on this clonotype: Its antigen is as yet unknown. Since a much larger clone is just one base distant, this may be a read error. This is likely a read error, given that the CDR3 carries no conserved phenylalanine or tryptophan at its end.

The germline V gene encodes CDR1 DFQATT and CDR2 SNEGSKA (reference sequence). CDR3 length equals 12 residues. Via MiXCR, TCRdb re-called the reads, giving one row per CDR3 protein. Among 60,000 or so distinct CDR3 sequences listed, 21% were seen once. What was sequenced was CD4+ T cells from PBMCs. This clonotype was sampled from a human donor with sarcoidosis (Löfgren's syndrome or another form), or a control subject (not recorded which). The rearrangement joins TRBV20-1 to TRBJ2-4, with D hard to call. The CDR3 DNA sequence: TGCAGCTGTATTCTTAAACCGGACATTCAGTACCTC. Encoded protein: CSCILKPDIQYL.